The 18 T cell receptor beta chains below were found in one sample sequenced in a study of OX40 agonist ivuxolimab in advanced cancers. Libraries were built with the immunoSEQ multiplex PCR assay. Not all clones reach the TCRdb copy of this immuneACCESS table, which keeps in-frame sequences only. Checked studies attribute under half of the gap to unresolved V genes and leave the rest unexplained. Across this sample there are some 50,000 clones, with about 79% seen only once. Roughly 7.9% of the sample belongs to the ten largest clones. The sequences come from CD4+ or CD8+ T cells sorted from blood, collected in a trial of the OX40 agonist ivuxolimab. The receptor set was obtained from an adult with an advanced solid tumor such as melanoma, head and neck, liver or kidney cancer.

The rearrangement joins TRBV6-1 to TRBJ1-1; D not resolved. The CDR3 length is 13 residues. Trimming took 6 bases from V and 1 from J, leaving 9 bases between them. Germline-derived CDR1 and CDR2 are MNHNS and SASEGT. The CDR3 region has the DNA TGTGCCAGCAGGGCGGGATGGAACACTGAAGCTTTCTTT. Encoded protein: CASRAGWNTEAFF.

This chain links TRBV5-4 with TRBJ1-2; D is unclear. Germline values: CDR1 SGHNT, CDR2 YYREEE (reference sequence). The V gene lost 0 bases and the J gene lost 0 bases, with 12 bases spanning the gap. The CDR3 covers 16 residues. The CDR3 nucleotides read TGTGCCAGCAGCTTGGGGCGGTTAAGGACTAACTATGGCTACACCTTC. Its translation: CASSLGRLRTNYGYTF.

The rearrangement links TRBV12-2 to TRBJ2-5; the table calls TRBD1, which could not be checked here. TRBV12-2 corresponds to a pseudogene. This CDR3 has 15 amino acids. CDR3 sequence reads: CASRLARLQGGTQYF. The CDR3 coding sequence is TGTGCAAGTCGCTTAGCGAGGCTTCAGGGTGGGACCCAGTACTTC.

CDR3 bases: TGTGCCAGCAGCCCAGGGACCTTGGGGAAGACCCAGTACTTC. Translated, it gives CASSPGTLGKTQYF. This rearrangement joins TRBV7-2 to TRBJ2-5; TRBD1 or TRBD2 may be the D gene (5 bases each). The length of the CDR3 is 14 residues. The germline V and J ends were trimmed by 5 bases and 6 bases, with 16 bases remaining between them. Germline CDR1 and CDR2: SGHTA and FQGNSA.

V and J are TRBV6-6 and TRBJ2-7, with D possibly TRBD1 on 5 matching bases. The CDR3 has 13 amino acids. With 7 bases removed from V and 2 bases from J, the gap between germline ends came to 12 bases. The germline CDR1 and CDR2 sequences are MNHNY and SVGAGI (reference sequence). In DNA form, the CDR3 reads TGTGCCAGCACCAAACAGGACACCTACGAGCAGTACTTC. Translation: CASTKQDTYEQYF.

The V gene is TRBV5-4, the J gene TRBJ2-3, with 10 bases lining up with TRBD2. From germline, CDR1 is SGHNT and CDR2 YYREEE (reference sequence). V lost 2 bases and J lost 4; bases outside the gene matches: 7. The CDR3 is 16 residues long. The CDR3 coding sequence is TGTGCCAGCAGCTTCAATCTAGCGGGAGTCGCAGATACGCAGTATTTT. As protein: CASSFNLAGVADTQYF.

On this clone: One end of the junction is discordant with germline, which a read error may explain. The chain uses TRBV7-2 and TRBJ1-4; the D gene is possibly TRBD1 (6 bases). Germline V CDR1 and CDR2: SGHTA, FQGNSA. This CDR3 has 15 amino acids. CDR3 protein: CASRLGGRTNEKLFF. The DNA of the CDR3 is TGTGCCAGCAGGTTAGGGGGGCGGACAAATGAAAAACTGTTTTTT.

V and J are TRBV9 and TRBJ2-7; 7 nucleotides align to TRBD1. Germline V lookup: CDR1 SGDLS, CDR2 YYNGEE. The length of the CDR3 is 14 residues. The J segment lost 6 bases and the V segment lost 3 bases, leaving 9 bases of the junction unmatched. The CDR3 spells CASSEGAVRGEQYF. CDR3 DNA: TGTGCCAGCAGCGAGGGGGCGGTTCGAGGCGAGCAGTACTTC. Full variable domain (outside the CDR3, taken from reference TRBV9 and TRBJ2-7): DSGVTQTPKHLITATGQRVTLRCSPRSGDLSVYWYQQSLDQGLQFLIQYYNGEERAKGNILERFSAQQFPDLHSELNLSSLELGDSALYFCASSEGAVRGEQYFGPGTRLTVT.

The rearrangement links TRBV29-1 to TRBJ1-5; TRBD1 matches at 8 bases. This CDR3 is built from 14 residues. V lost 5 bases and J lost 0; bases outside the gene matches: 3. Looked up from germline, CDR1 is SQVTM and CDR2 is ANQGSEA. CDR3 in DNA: TGCAGCGTTTGGGACAGGTATAGCAATCAGCCCCAGCATTTT. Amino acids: CSVWDRYSNQPQHF. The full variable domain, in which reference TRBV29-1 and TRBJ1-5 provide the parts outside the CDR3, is SAVISQKPSRDICQRGTSLTIQCQVDSQVTMMFWYRQQPGQSLTLIATANQGSEATYESGFVIDKFPISRPNLTFSTLTVSNMSPEDSSIYLCSVWDRYSNQPQHFGDGTRLSIL.

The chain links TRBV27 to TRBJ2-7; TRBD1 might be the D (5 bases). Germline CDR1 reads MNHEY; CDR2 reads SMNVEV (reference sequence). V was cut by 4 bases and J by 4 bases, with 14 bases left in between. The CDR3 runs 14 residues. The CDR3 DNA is TGTGCCAGCAGTTCTACAGGAGCCCGATACGAGCAGTACTTC. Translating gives CASSSTGARYEQYF.

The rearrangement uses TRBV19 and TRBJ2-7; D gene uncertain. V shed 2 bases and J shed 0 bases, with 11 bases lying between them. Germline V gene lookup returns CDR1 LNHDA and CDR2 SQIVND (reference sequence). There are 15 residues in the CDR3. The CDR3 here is CASSIHTASSYEQYF. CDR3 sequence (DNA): TGTGCCAGTAGTATACATACAGCTAGCTCCTACGAGCAGTACTTC.

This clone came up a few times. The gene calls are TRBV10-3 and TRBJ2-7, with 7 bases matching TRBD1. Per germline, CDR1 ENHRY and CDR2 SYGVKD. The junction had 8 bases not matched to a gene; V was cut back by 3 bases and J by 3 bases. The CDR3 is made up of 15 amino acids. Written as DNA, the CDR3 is TGTGCCATCAGTGAACCCAGACAGGGTATCTACGAGCAGTACTTC. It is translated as CAISEPRQGIYEQYF.

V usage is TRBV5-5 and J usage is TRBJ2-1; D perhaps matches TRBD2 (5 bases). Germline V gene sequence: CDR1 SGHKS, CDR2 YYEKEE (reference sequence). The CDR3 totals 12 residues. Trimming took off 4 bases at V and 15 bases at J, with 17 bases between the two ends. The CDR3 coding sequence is TGTGCCAGCAGCGACCTCCTAGCTTCCGTGTTCTTC. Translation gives CASSDLLASVFF.

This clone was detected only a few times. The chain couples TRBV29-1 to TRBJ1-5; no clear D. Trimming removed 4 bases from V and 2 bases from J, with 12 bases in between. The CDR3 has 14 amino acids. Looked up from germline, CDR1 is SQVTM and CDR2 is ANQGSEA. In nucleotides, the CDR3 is TGCAGCGTTGCTTGGGGAACAGGCAATCAGCCCCAGCATTTT. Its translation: CSVAWGTGNQPQHF.

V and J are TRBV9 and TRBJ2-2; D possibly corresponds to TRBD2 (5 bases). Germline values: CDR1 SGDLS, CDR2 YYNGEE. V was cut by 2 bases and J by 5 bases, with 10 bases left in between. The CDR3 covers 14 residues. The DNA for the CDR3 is TGTGCCAGCAGCGTGTTCGGGGTAACCGGGGAGCTGTTTTTT. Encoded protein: CASSVFGVTGELFF.

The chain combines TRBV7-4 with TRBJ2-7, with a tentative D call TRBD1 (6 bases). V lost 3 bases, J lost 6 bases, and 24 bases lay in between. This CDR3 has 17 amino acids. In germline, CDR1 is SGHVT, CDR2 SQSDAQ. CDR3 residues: CASSFPGAGTETGEQYF. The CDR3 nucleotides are TGTGCCAGCAGCTTTCCAGGGGCCGGAACCGAAACCGGCGAGCAGTACTTC.

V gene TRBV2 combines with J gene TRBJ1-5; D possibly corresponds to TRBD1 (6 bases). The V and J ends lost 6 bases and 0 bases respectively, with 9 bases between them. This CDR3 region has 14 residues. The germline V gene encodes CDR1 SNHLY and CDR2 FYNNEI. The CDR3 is CASSRTVSNQPQHF. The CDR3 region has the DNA TGTGCCAGCAGCAGGACAGTTAGCAATCAGCCCCAGCATTTT.

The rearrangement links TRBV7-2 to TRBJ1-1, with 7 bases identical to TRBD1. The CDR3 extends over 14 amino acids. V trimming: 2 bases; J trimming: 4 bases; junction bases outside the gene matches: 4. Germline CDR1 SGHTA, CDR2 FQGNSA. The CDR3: CASSLYDRATEAFF. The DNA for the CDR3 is TGTGCCAGCAGCTTATACGACAGGGCCACTGAAGCTTTCTTT. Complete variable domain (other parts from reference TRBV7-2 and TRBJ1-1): GAGVSQSPSNKVTEKGKDVELRCDPISGHTALYWYRQSLGQGLEFLIYFQGNSAPDKSGLPSDRFSAERTGGSVSTLTIQRTQQEDSAVYLCASSLYDRATEAFFGQGTRLTVV.